This T cell receptor (beta chain) was sequenced in a study of blood T cell repertoires in COVID-19. As for the study in general: COVID-19 samples from acute and convalescent phases originated in the United States, Italy and Spain.

The authors' processing: The assay estimated nucleated cells by amplifying reference gene primers. The data were produced by immunoSEQ multiplex PCR, yet TCRdb's version contains in-frame clones alone and is incomplete. The DNA gave D and trimming, while V, J and clone size come from that table. This table has fewer than 450,000 clones, more than 75% appearing once. This TCR was sampled from a woman aged 18-30 years who had recovered from COVID-19. The specimen sequenced was PBMCs or T cells enriched from blood (not recorded which).

The CDR3 is CASSLRSSYNEQFF. The CDR3 coding sequence is TGTGCCAGCAGTTTACGCAGCTCCTACAATGAGCAGTTCTTC. The chain carries TRBV27 and TRBJ2-1, with D hard to call. Germline CDR1 MNHEY, CDR2 SMNVEV (reference sequence). With 2 bases removed from V and 0 bases from J, the gap between germline ends came to 5 bases. The CDR3 has 14 residues.